This passage covers 7 T cell receptor beta chains from one sample sequenced in a study of blood T cell repertoires in COVID-19. The repertoire was sequenced with immunoSEQ multiplex PCR; TCRdb's copy has only in-frame clones and lacks some. The data show more than 200,000 clones, roughly 88% seen once. Input material: peripheral blood. The receptors shown here come from a woman between 35 and 50 years old who had recovered from COVID-19.

A note on this clone: The junction departs from germline at one end; a sequencing error may be responsible. The V gene is TRBV30, the J gene TRBJ1-2, with 8 bases that match TRBD1. Looked up from germline, CDR1 is GTSNPN and CDR2 is SVGIG (reference sequence). This CDR3 is 11 amino acids long. The CDR3 DNA reads as TGTGCCTGGAGTGTACTGGACAGGGCGAACTTC. Translation gives CAWSVLDRANF.

The rearrangement joins TRBV9 to TRBJ2-3; 9 bases agree with TRBD2. The CDR3 has 17 residues. The V segment lost 4 bases and the J segment 1 base; nucleotides outside the gene matches: 10. Germline CDR1 SGDLS, CDR2 YYNGEE. Written as DNA, the CDR3 is TGTGCCAGCAGCCCAACCCCTAGCGGGACTGGCACAGATACGCAGTATTTT. Its protein is CASSPTPSGTGTDTQYF.

The V call is TRBV3-1 (or the pseudogene TRBV3-2), the J call TRBJ2-4; 7 bases line up with TRBD1. The CDR3 has 17 residues. CDR1 LGHDT and CDR2 YNNKEL come from the germline V gene (reference sequence). With V trimmed by 6 bases and J by 1 base, 12 bases remained unmatched. The CDR3 loop is CASSPRLETGAKNIQYF. DNA of the CDR3: TGTGCCAGCAGTCCAAGATTAGAGACAGGGGCCAAAAACATTCAGTACTTC.

The V gene is TRBV28, the J gene TRBJ2-5, with 9 positions matching TRBD1. Germline CDR1 and CDR2: MDHEN and SYDVKM. V gave up 5 bases and J gave up 6 bases; unmatched junction bases: 10. The CDR3 consists of 15 residues. This CDR3 reads CASSPGTGSVQTQYF. The CDR3 region has the DNA TGTGCCAGCAGTCCGGGGACAGGGTCTGTGCAGACCCAGTACTTC.

The V gene is TRBV25-1, the J gene TRBJ1-5, with 7 bases matching TRBD1. V gave up 3 bases and J gave up 2 bases; unmatched junction bases: 1. CDR3 length equals 14 residues. The germline V gene has CDR1 MGHDK and CDR2 SYGVNS. The CDR3 sequence is CASSDQGGNQPQHF. CDR3 DNA: TGTGCCAGCAGTGACCAGGGGGGCAATCAGCCCCAGCATTTT. The whole variable domain, filled in from reference TRBV25-1 and TRBJ1-5, reads EADIYQTPRYLVIGTGKKITLECSQTMGHDKMYWYQQDPGMELHLIHYSYGVNSTEKGDLSSESTVSRIRTEHFPLTLESARPSHTSQYLCASSDQGGNQPQHFGDGTRLSIL.

The J gene is TRBJ2-3, the V gene TRBV4-1; 9 nucleotides align to TRBD2. The CDR3 contains 16 residues. V trimming: 2 bases; J trimming: 6 bases; junction bases outside the gene matches: 9. The germline V gene has CDR1 MGHRA and CDR2 YSYEKL. CDR3 coding DNA: TGCGCCAGCAGCCAATTCGGACTAGCGCGGGGGGATACGCAGTATTTT. Protein sequence: CASSQFGLARGDTQYF.

The chain combines TRBV23-1 with TRBJ2-7, with D possibly TRBD2 on 7 matching bases. TRBV23-1 is an ORF; its function is uncertain. CDR3 length: 16 residues. The germline V and J ends were trimmed by 2 bases and 6 bases, with 20 bases remaining between them. This CDR3 reads CASSQTTGRGGFEQYF. The CDR3, as DNA: TGCGCCAGCAGTCAAACTACGGGTAGGGGGGGATTCGAGCAGTACTTC.